This TCR beta chain was sequenced for a study of blood T cell repertoires in COVID-19. Study-wide context: Material from acute and convalescent COVID-19 was sourced from the United States, Italy and Spain. Sample material is recorded as cDNA or gDNA derived from T cells, B-cell-depleted T cells, or PBMCs.

In the authors' workflow: Amplified reference gene primers provided the basis for estimating nucleated cell counts. Assay: immunoSEQ multiplex PCR; the TCRdb copy retains only in-frame clones and omits some. That table furnishes V, J and clone size, whereas the DNA furnished D and trimming. The sample yields 50,000 or so clones, approximately 80% seen once. Patients from Seattle were sampled longitudinally, starting during active infection. This clonotype was sampled from an elderly man with COVID-19, enrolled during active disease. The sample taken for sequencing was peripheral blood.

The CDR3 region has the DNA TGTGCCAGCAGTTTTTGGGGAGAAGAGACCCAGTACTTC. Translation gives CASSFWGEETQYF. V is TRBV11-2 and J is TRBJ2-5; a possible D gene is TRBD2 (5 bases). Germline assignment: CDR1 SGHAT and CDR2 FQNNGV. Trimming left V 6 bases short and J 3 bases short, with 11 bases between. The CDR3 consists of 13 residues.